These 25 T cell receptor beta chains came from one sample sequenced in a study of CD8 T cells in ankylosing spondylitis (TCRdb year 2017). The study at large found these results: Blood from ankylosing spondylitis patients appeared to be characterized by a TCR beta motif made up of several highly homologous amino acid variants.

The antigens of these receptors remain unknown. Libraries were built with 5' RACE. The run used an Illumina HiSeq 2500. TCRdb took the public reads, trimmed them with fastp at Q25, ran MiXCR for clone calling and kept in-frame beta chains. Each CDR3 protein appears once, grouped with its most common genes and DNA. The table for this sample lists over 400,000 distinct CDR3 sequences; 25% to 30% of them were counted only once. About 0.9% of the sample comes from the top ten. Sequencing was performed on blood, either unsorted or a sorted T cell fraction (not recorded which). The receptors were gathered from a male donor with ankylosing spondylitis.

The chain carries TRBV30 and TRBJ1-1; D may be TRBD1 (6 bases). The CDR3 has 13 residues. Trimming took 2 bases from V and 3 from J, leaving 10 bases between them. Per the germline V gene, CDR1 is GTSNPN and CDR2 is SVGIG (reference sequence). In DNA, the CDR3 is TGTGCCTGGAGTCGAGGGGGGGACACTGAAGCTTTCTTT. It yields the protein CAWSRGGDTEAFF.

V usage is TRBV3-1 and J usage is TRBJ1-5; D is ambiguous. The CDR3 is 15 amino acids. CDR1 is LGHDT, CDR2 YNNKEL, per germline (reference sequence). Trimming removed 2 bases at V and 0 bases at J, with 8 bases between. The CDR3 loop is CASSQKYSSNQPQHF. The CDR3 nucleotides read TGTGCCAGCAGCCAAAAATACTCTAGCAATCAGCCCCAGCATTTT.

This clonotype came up many times. V usage is TRBV12-3 or TRBV12-4 and J usage is TRBJ2-3; D might be TRBD1 (5 bases). V lost 6 bases, J lost 4 bases, and 8 bases lay in between. The CDR3 has 12 residues. CDR3 protein: CASRLTADTQYF. The CDR3 coding sequence is TGTGCCAGCAGGTTGACAGCAGATACGCAGTATTTT.

The table lists this clonotype with a few counts. V gene TRBV25-1 combines with J gene TRBJ2-1; 9 bases map to TRBD1. Trimming removed 3 bases from V and 4 bases from J; junction bases left unmatched: 4. Germline V gives CDR1 MGHDK, CDR2 SYGVNS. This CDR3 spans 15 amino acids. CDR3 sequence (DNA): TGTGCCAGCAGTGACAGGACAGGGGTTTACAATGAGCAGTTCTTC. Its protein is CASSDRTGVYNEQFF.

Ten or more counts support this clonotype. The chain links TRBV29-1 to TRBJ2-2; D is uncertain. V lost 6 bases, J lost 5 bases, and 13 bases lay in between. CDR3 length equals 13 residues. Germline CDR1 and CDR2: SQVTM and ANQGSEA. The CDR3 reads CSVAEQATGELFF. The DNA of the CDR3 is TGCAGCGTGGCCGAGCAGGCTACCGGGGAGCTGTTTTTT.

This clonotype was found a few times. The chain links TRBV29-1 to TRBJ2-1; 14 bases align to TRBD2. Germline CDR1 SQVTM, CDR2 ANQGSEA. This CDR3 is 13 amino acids long. Trimming removed 6 bases from V and 9 bases from J; junction bases left unmatched: 4. CDR3 nucleotides: TGCAGCGTCGGACTAGCGGGAGGCAGTGAGCAGTTCTTC. Translation: CSVGLAGGSEQFF.

V usage is TRBV20-1 and J usage is TRBJ1-5, with a possible D match to TRBD1 (6 bases). This CDR3 spans 14 amino acids. Germline CDR1 DFQATT, CDR2 SNEGSKA (reference sequence). With 6 bases removed from V and 3 bases from J, the gap between germline ends came to 15 bases. CDR3 DNA: TGCAGTGCCAGGGGCGGACAGTTCAATCAGCCCCAGCATTTT. It encodes CSARGGQFNQPQHF.

This clonotype was recorded many times. The rearrangement links TRBV29-1 to TRBJ2-5, with 7 nucleotides matching TRBD2. Germline-derived CDR1 and CDR2 are SQVTM and ANQGSEA. The length of the CDR3 is 13 residues. V was pared by 6 bases and J by 5 bases, with 9 bases of the junction left unmatched. The CDR3 protein is CSVKVGGGETQYF. In DNA form, the CDR3 reads TGCAGCGTGAAGGTTGGGGGGGGGGAGACCCAGTACTTC.

This clonotype appeared a few times. The chain recombines TRBV7-2 with TRBJ2-7; no clear D. The CDR3 is 13 amino acids. The V gene's germline CDR1 is SGHTA and CDR2 FQGNSA. V was shortened by 1 base and J by 3 bases, with 7 bases between the two germline ends. The DNA of the CDR3 is TGTGCCAGCAGCTTAGTTTACGGCTACGAGCAGTACGTC. Translating it yields CASSLVYGYEQYV.

The rearrangement joins TRBV10-2 to TRBJ2-1; D may be TRBD2 (5 bases). V lost 7 bases and J 6 bases, leaving 10 bases between the germline ends. CDR1 and CDR2 (germline): WSHSY, SAAADI. The CDR3 runs to 12 residues. The CDR3 region is CASNPGSNEQFF. The DNA for the CDR3 is TGCGCCAGCAACCCGGGGAGCAATGAGCAGTTCTTC.

The rearrangement links TRBV20-1 to TRBJ2-7, with TRBD2 as a possible D gene (6 bases). The V gene's germline CDR1 is DFQATT and CDR2 SNEGSKA (reference sequence). The CDR3 has 13 residues. The V and J ends lost 4 bases and 2 bases respectively, with 12 bases between them. The CDR3 is CSATETRPYEQYV. The CDR3 coding sequence is TGCAGTGCTACCGAGACTAGACCCTACGAGCAGTACGTC.

The rearrangement joins TRBV6-1 to TRBJ1-4; TRBD1 aligns across 8 bases. V dropped 9 bases and J dropped 0; count of bases not matched to a gene: 6. The CDR3 has 15 amino acids. Germline CDR1 MNHNS, CDR2 SASEGT. The chain's CDR3 is CASKQGGATNEKLFF. The CDR3 region has the DNA TGTGCCAGTAAACAGGGGGGGGCAACTAATGAAAAACTGTTTTTT.

The chain has TRBV7-8 and TRBJ2-5, with D maybe TRBD2 (5 bases). CDR1 is SGHVS, CDR2 FQNEAQ, per germline. The CDR3 loop spans 16 amino acids. V lost 3 bases, J lost 3 bases, and 17 bases lay in between. CDR3 region: CASSFGLLVAKETQYF. The CDR3 coding sequence is TGTGCCAGCAGCTTCGGACTCCTAGTCGCGAAAGAGACCCAGTACTTC.

This chain connects TRBV7-9 to TRBJ2-3; 13 bases agree with TRBD2. Trimming removed 4 bases from V and 6 bases from J; junction bases left unmatched: 4. This CDR3 has 15 amino acids. Germline CDR1 SEHNR, CDR2 FQNEAQ (reference sequence). Here the CDR3 reads CASSWGLAGSDTQYF. The CDR3, as DNA: TGTGCCAGCAGCTGGGGACTAGCGGGATCGGATACGCAGTATTTT.

This clonotype was found many times. The V gene is TRBV5-1, the J gene TRBJ1-2; TRBD1 aligns across 8 bases. CDR1 is SGHRS and CDR2 is YFSETQ in the germline V gene. V dropped 4 bases and J dropped 4; count of bases not matched to a gene: 9. The CDR3 has 15 residues. CDR3 loop: CASSGGQAVGYGYTF. The DNA of the CDR3 is TGCGCCAGCAGCGGGGGACAGGCGGTGGGCTATGGCTACACCTTC. Variable domain in full (rest from reference TRBV5-1 and TRBJ1-2): KAGVTQTPRYLIKTRGQQVTLSCSPISGHRSVSWYQQTPGQGLQFLFEYFSETQRNKGNFPGRFSGRQFSNSRSEMNVSTLELGDSALYLCASSGGQAVGYGYTFGSGTRLTVV.

This chain links TRBV12-3 or TRBV12-4 with TRBJ1-2, with a weak D call TRBD1 (6 bases). The CDR3 spans 14 residues. Trimming cost V 5 bases and J 4 bases, with 14 bases left between them. Written as DNA, the CDR3 is TGTGCCAGCAGTCGAGGGGGGCAGTCCTATGGCTACACCTTC. It codes for CASSRGGQSYGYTF.

This clonotype occurred a few times. The genes are TRBV12-3 or TRBV12-4 and TRBJ1-5; TRBD1 agrees at 7 bases. CDR3 length: 14 residues. V was clipped by 3 bases and J by 5 bases; unmatched bases: 4. CDR3 nucleotides: TGTGCCAGCAGTTTGACAGGGTTGGATCAGCCCCAGCATTTT. This codes for CASSLTGLDQPQHF.

This clonotype came up a few times. The rearrangement uses TRBV28 and TRBJ1-6, with a tentative D call TRBD1 (6 bases). Per the germline V gene, CDR1 is MDHEN and CDR2 is SYDVKM. The V and J ends lost 2 bases and 8 bases respectively, with 13 bases between them. This CDR3 comprises 15 residues. This chain's CDR3 is CASSLRQGRYSPLHF. The CDR3 DNA sequence: TGTGCCAGCAGTTTACGGCAGGGGAGATATTCACCCCTCCACTTT.

CDR3 amino acids: CASSQRGGLNAGSYNEQFF. CDR3 DNA: TGTGCCAGCAGCCAGAGGGGGGGGCTTAATGCCGGTTCCTACAATGAGCAGTTCTTC. J is TRBJ2-1 and V is TRBV6-1, with D perhaps matching TRBD2 (7 bases). Trimming took off 6 bases at V and 1 base at J, with 25 bases between the two ends. The CDR3 length is 19 residues. Germline lookup yields CDR1 MNHNS and CDR2 SASEGT.

V and J are TRBV3-1 and TRBJ1-2; D possibly corresponds to TRBD1 (6 bases). The CDR3 is 13 amino acids. The V end lost 1 base, the J end lost 4 bases, and 7 bases lay between the germline ends. The germline V gene encodes CDR1 LGHDT and CDR2 YNNKEL (reference sequence). The CDR3 loop reads CASSQVGGYGYTF. Written as DNA, the CDR3 is TGTGCCAGCAGCCAAGTAGGGGGCTATGGCTACACCTTC.

This clonotype was observed a handful of times. The chain uses TRBV7-8 and TRBJ1-5; possibly TRBD1 for D (5 bases). The CDR3 has 14 residues. Trimming cost V 2 bases and J 5 bases, with 10 bases left between them. CDR1 SGHVS and CDR2 FQNEAQ come from the germline V gene. The CDR3 loop reads CASSLKGWDQPQHF. The DNA of the CDR3 is TGTGCCAGCAGCTTAAAGGGGTGGGATCAGCCCCAGCATTTT.

The chain carries TRBV14 and TRBJ2-2; 12 bases fit TRBD2. The CDR3 runs 17 residues. In germline, CDR1 is SGHDN, CDR2 FVKESK. J lost 4 bases, V lost 0 bases, and 3 bases had no gene match. The CDR3 here is CASSQELGLAGTGELFF. CDR3 coding DNA: TGTGCCAGCAGCCAAGAATTGGGACTAGCGGGCACCGGGGAGCTGTTTTTT.

This clonotype was counted between two and nine times. This chain links TRBV5-1 with TRBJ2-1; 13 bases fit TRBD2. Germline CDR1 SGHRS, CDR2 YFSETQ. The CDR3 loop spans 14 amino acids. Trimming removed 3 bases from V and 8 bases from J; junction bases left unmatched: 2. The CDR3 DNA is TGCGCCAGCAGCTGGACTAGCGGGAGCGATGAGCAGTTCTTC. Translated: CASSWTSGSDEQFF.

The chain links TRBV7-9 to TRBJ2-1; the match to TRBD2 covers 7 bases. This CDR3 is built from 16 residues. Germline V gene data show CDR1 as SEHNR and CDR2 as FQNEAQ (reference sequence). Trimming took 5 bases from V and 2 from J; bases not matched to a gene: 9. CDR3 residues: CASSRPASGTYNEQFF. The CDR3 region has the DNA TGTGCCAGCAGCCGACCCGCTAGCGGAACCTACAATGAGCAGTTCTTC. The full variable domain, completed using reference TRBV7-9 and TRBJ2-1, is DTGVSQNPRHKITKRGQNVTFRCDPISEHNRLYWYRQTLGQGPEFLTYFQNEAQLEKSRLLSDRFSAERPKGSFSTLEIQRTEQGDSAMYLCASSRPASGTYNEQFFGPGTRLTVL.

This clonotype occurred a few times. The chain is built from TRBV5-1 and TRBJ2-5; 9 positions agree with TRBD1. The ends lost 2 bases at V and 3 bases at J; junction bases unmatched: 5. CDR3 length equals 15 residues. CDR1 SGHRS and CDR2 YFSETQ come from the germline V gene. The CDR3 nucleotides are TGCGCCAGCAGCTTAGAGTGGACAGGGGAAGAGACCCAGTACTTC. Translated, it gives CASSLEWTGEETQYF. Complete variable domain (other parts from reference TRBV5-1 and TRBJ2-5): KAGVTQTPRYLIKTRGQQVTLSCSPISGHRSVSWYQQTPGQGLQFLFEYFSETQRNKGNFPGRFSGRQFSNSRSEMNVSTLELGDSALYLCASSLEWTGEETQYFGPGTRLLVL.